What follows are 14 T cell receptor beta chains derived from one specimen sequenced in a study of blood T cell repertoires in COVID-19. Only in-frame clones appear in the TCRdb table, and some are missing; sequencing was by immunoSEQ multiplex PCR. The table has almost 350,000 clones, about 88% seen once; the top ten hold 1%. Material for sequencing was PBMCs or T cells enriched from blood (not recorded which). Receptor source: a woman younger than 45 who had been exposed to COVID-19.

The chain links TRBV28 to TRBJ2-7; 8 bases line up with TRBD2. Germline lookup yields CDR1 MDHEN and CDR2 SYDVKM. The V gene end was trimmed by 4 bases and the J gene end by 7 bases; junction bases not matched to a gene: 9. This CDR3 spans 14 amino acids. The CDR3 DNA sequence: TGTGCCAGCAGTTCCTTTGCGGGAGGTAGGGAGCAGTACTTC. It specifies CASSSFAGGREQYF.

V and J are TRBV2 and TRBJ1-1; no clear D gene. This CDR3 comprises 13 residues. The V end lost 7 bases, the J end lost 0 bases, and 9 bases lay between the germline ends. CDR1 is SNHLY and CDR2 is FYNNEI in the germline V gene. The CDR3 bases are TGTGCCAGCATTGGCCCCATGAACACTGAAGCTTTCTTT. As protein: CASIGPMNTEAFF.

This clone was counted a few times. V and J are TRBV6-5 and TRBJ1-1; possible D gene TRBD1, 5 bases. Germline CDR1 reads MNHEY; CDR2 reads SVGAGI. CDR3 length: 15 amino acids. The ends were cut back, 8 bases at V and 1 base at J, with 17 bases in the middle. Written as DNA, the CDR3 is TGTGCCAGCCCCGCGTCAGGGCGGTGGAACACTGAAGCTTTCTTT. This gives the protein CASPASGRWNTEAFF.

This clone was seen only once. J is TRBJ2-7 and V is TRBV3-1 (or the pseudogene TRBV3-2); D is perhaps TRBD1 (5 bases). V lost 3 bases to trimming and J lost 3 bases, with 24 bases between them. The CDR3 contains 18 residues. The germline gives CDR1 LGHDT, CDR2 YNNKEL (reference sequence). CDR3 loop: CASSHTSLGRVMVYEQYF. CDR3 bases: TGTGCCAGCAGCCATACATCTTTAGGCAGGGTGATGGTCTACGAGCAGTACTTC.

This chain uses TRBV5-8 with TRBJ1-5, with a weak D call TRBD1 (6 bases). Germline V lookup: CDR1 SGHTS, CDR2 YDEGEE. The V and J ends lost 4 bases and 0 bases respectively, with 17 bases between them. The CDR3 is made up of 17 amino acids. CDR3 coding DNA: TGTGCCAGCAGCCCCCAGGGGCAGGGAGTTAGCAATCAGCCCCAGCATTTT. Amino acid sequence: CASSPQGQGVSNQPQHF.

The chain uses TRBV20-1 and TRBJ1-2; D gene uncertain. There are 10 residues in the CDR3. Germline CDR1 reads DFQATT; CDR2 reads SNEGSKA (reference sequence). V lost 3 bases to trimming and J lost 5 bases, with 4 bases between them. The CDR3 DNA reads TGCAGTGCTAGGCTATATGGCTACACCTTC. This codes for CSARLYGYTF.

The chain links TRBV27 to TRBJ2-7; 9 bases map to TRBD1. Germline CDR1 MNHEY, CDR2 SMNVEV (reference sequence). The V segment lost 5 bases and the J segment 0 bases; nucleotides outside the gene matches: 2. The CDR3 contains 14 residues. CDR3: CASSTGGFSYEQYF. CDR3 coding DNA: TGTGCCAGCAGTACAGGGGGCTTCTCCTACGAGCAGTACTTC.

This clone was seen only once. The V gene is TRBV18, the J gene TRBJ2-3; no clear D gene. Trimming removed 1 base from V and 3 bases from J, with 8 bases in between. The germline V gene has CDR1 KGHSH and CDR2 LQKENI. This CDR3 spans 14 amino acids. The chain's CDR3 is CASSPLPVTDTQYF. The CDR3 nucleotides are TGTGCCAGCTCACCACTTCCAGTTACAGATACGCAGTATTTT.

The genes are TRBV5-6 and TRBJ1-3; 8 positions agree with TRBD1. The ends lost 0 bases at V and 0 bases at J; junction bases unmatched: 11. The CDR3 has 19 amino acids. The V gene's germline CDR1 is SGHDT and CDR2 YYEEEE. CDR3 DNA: TGTGCCAGCAGCTTGGTGGGCCCGGGACAGGTTGACTCTGGAAACACCATATATTTT. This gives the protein CASSLVGPGQVDSGNTIYF.

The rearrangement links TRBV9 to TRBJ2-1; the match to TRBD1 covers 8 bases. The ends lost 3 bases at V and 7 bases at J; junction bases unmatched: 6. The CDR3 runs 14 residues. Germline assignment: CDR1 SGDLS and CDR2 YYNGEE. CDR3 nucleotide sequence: TGTGCCAGCAGCGCACGGACAGGGAGTAATGAGCAGTTCTTC. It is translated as CASSARTGSNEQFF.

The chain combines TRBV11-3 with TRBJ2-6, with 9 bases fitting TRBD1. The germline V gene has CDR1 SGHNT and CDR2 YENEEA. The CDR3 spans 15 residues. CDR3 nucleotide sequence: TGTGGCTCGGGACAGGGTTTCTCTGGGGCCAACGTCCTGACTTTC. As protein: CGSGQGFSGANVLTF.

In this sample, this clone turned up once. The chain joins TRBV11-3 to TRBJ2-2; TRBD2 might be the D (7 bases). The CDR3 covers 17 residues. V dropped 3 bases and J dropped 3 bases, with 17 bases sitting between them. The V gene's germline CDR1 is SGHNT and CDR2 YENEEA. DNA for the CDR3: TGTGCCAGCAGCTTGCTCACGGCGGGGGCCCACACCGGGGAGCTGTTTTTT. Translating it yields CASSLLTAGAHTGELFF.

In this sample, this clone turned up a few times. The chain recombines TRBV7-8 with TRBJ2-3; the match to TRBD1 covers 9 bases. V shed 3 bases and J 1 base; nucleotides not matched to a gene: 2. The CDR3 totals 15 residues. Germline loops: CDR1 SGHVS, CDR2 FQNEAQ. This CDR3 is CASSLWDRGTDTQYF. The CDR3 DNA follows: TGTGCCAGCAGCTTGTGGGACAGGGGCACAGATACGCAGTATTTT.

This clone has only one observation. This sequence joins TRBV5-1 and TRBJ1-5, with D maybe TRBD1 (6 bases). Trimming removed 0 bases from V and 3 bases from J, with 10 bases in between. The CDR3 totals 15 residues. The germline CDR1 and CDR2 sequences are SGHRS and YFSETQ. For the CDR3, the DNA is TGCGCCAGCAGCTTGGTGGGGGCTCCCAATCAGCCCCAGCATTTT. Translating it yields CASSLVGAPNQPQHF.